This T cell receptor beta chain came from a study of shared clonotypes between healthy human individuals (dated by TCRdb to the early 2020s). About the full investigation: A few men and two women, aged 18 to 49 years, made up the cohort. For each donor, CD4 naive and CD4 memory were each given three plates, CD8 naive was given two plates, and CD8 memory was given one plate. The study deeply sequenced blood TCR repertoires of five healthy adults to estimate repertoire size and the extent of clonotype sharing between individuals. To increase sequencing depth and limit assay-specific biases, different laboratories used diverse techniques to prepare libraries and sequence TCR repertoires. Leukapheresis yielded between about 0.85 and 10 billion PBMCs per donor.

Concerning this clone: It has no known antigen specificity. No base quality information exists; no much larger clone differs at one position.

Beyond this particular receptor, the publication reports: Rarefaction of sorted-subset datasets indicated incomplete sequencing despite the large sequencing depth. When several donors were compared, the shared fraction of clonotypes was about 5% for naive CD4, around 3.5% for naive CD8, 2.3% for memory CD4, and 0.4% for memory CD8. Based on pairwise subsampling, the degree of clonotype sharing among donors was expected to be affected by sequencing depth. Estimated clonotype richness was generally larger for naive than for memory subsets. Clonotypes shared by all four sorted-subset donors showed higher generation probabilities than non-shared clonotypes. Because the study included a small number of donors, the genetic and exposure-history diversity represented was limited. Sampling was restricted to blood, and TCR repertoires in tissues likely differ from the TCR repertoires found in blood.

The CDR3 holds 13 amino acids from the cysteine to the phenylalanine. The CDR3 DNA has 39 bases and is translated from base 1. Trimming leaves V shorter by 6 bases and J shorter by 3 bases, with the junction holding 4 bases beyond the gene matches. The germline V gene (reference sequence) provides CDR1 MNHNY and CDR2 SVGAGI. Using the deep immunoSEQ assay, TCR CDR3 regions were amplified from genomic DNA by multiplex PCR. Extracted genomic DNA from each cell subset was spread evenly across all wells of several immunoSEQ 96-well plates, with each plate serving as a replicate. Each replicate PCR for sorted subsets received about 180 ng genomic DNA, equal to tens of thousands of T cell genomes. Purified libraries were measured with a Qubit 3.0 fluorometer, size-checked on a Bioanalyzer 2100, and measured again with the KAPA Library Quantification kit. Every immunoSEQ 96-well plate was sequenced on a separate single-read 150-cycle Illumina NextSeq 550 flow cell. Turning to the authors' computational methods: Because the immunoSEQ output included only junctional sequences and no quality scores, the filtering could not be the same as the filtering used for full-length reads. Sequences were annotated with PyIR, a Python wrapper for IgBLAST v1.9, and V/J genes and CDR3 were assigned using IMGT germline references. Reads with weak V/J assignments (E-value above 1e-6), missing CDR3, stop codons, out-of-frame junctions, or ambiguous translated residues were removed. V3J clonotypes were defined as sequences sharing an identical inferred V gene, J gene, and CDR3 amino acid sequence. The percentage overlap between two repertoires was calculated by dividing the number of shared unique clonotypes by the size of the smaller repertoire. Three approaches were used to assess repertoire richness: RTK rarefaction, the Chao1 estimator, and Recon v2.1 estimates of unobserved clonotypes. Generation probabilities were computed with OLGA for all TCRbeta clonotypes obtained by the gDNA method from a handful of donors. Held by TCRdb, this immuneACCESS table contains in-frame sequences only and omits some clones. Under half of the omission traces to an unresolved V gene where checked; the cause of the rest is unknown. V, J and clone size were drawn from that table, and D and trimming were deduced from the DNA. This sample comprises about 680,000 clones, about three quarters of them detected only once. The ten biggest clones cover around 1.8% of the sample.

The donors were healthy, HIV-negative adults who had no recently reported acute infections or vaccinations. Every donor was a Caucasian adult residing in Nashville, Tennessee, USA. CD4+ T cells were enriched by magnetic negative selection; naive cells were then positively selected on CD45RA, and the negative fraction formed the memory subset. After blood collection by leukapheresis, PBMCs were isolated using Ficoll-Histopaque density gradient centrifugation and then cryopreserved in the vapor phase of liquid nitrogen. Analytical flow cytometry was used to check the purity and quantity of each magnetically sorted T cell population. Genomic DNA was isolated from every sorted fraction and measured by UV absorbance on a Nanodrop 2000c.

This receptor was taken from a woman aged 25 to 39 in good health. This chain is built from TRBV6-6 and TRBJ1-1; TRBD1 lines up with 7 middle nucleotides. Sequencing was performed on memory CD4+ T cells sorted from blood. The cell subset or site label of this sample denotes: CD45RA-negative fraction. Here the CDR3 is given as CASRTTGDTEAFF. The DNA sequence is as follows: TGTGCCAGCAGAACCACAGGGGACACTGAAGCTTTCTTT.